This TCR beta chain was identified in a study of T cell repertoires in cytomegalovirus infection. Study summary: From public TCR beta signatures came an indication of both CMV infection and matching HLA type.

In TCRdb, the reads were re-called with MiXCR into one record per CDR3 protein. The sample has approximately 390,000 distinct CDR3 sequences, about a third seen once. In regard to this clonotype: Its antigen is undetermined.

CDR1 and CDR2 from the germline V gene are SGHTA and FQGNSA. The V end lost 1 base, the J end lost 1 base, and 10 bases lay between the germline ends. The CDR3 is 15 residues long. Study outcomes and limitations: Within the response measured ex vivo, HLA-C-restricted CMV-specific TCR beta clonotypes were dominant.

This specimen consisted of cultured PBMCs, obtained from culture after CMV antigen stimulation. V is TRBV7-2 and J is TRBJ1-1; D is unclear. The receptor was derived from a human donor in good health (CMV status not recorded). Some clones in this sample may be carry-over from other donors' samples. This CDR3 is CASSLDGQSNTEAFF. CDR3 sequence (DNA): TGTGCCAGCAGCTTAGACGGCCAGTCGAACACTGAAGCTTTCTTT.